This T cell receptor beta chain is from a study of HIV-infected patients and healthy controls. Germline lookup yields CDR1 GTSNPN and CDR2 SVGIG (reference sequence). This CDR3 has 19 amino acids. With V trimmed by 1 base and J by 3 bases, 20 bases remained unmatched. 500 ng RNA was reverse transcribed with alpha and beta constant-region primers. Each of the alpha and beta chains got its own library through chain-specific third strand synthesis with indices. Priming off the SP2 site generated the second strand. TCRdb re-analysed the 5' RACE reads in MiXCR, keeping a single row per CDR3 protein. The repertoire includes about 17,000 distinct CDR3 sequences, roughly a tenth of them detected once, and about 3% sits in the top ten. This clonotype came up many times. The repertoire came from unfractionated whole blood and reflected all unsorted peripheral T cells. A 2.5 ml peripheral blood sample was taken for RNA.

The specimen was blood. This TCR was sampled from an adult in good health. The rearrangement uses TRBV30 and TRBJ2-7; 8 bases align to TRBD1. The CDR3 region is CAWSGPVPGGRHLNYEQYF. The CDR3 DNA reads as TGTGCCTGGAGTGGTCCCGTTCCAGGGGGCAGACACCTAAACTACGAGCAGTACTTC.